The rows below give T cell receptor beta chains drawn from one sample of a study of blood T cell repertoires in COVID-19. The protocol was immunoSEQ multiplex PCR, while the TCRdb copy is restricted to in-frame clones and leaves out a portion. The table shows approximately 75,000 clones, with approximately 85% occurring only once. The sequencing sample was made of peripheral blood. All receptors come from a man older than 75 with acute or convalescent COVID-19. Each CDR3 is given with its conserved first and last residue. D genes are given only for firm matches. Where a row states a size, it is once, few, many or the class of an expanded clone; other rows omit it.

J gene	D gene	V gene	clone size	CDR3 protein	CDR3 DNA
TRBJ2-3	TRBD2	TRBV4-3	NA	CASSQVISVRGRGSEDTQYF	TGCGCCAGCAGCCAAGTAATCTCAGTACGGGGGAGGGGCAGTGAAGATACGCAGTATTTT
TRBJ1-4	TRBD1	TRBV18	NA	CASSPLTGVNEKLFF	TGTGCCAGCTCACCACTCACAGGGGTGAATGAAAAACTGTTTTTT
TRBJ1-2	NA	TRBV5-8	NA	CATRGLGRGVSSGYTF	TGTGCCACAAGGGGGTTGGGCAGGGGAGTCTCAAGTGGCTACACCTTC
TRBJ1-2	NA	TRBV7-8	NA	CASSLVGLASNYGYTF	TGTGCCAGCAGCTTAGTGGGGCTTGCGAGTAACTATGGCTACACCTTC
TRBJ2-7	TRBD2	TRBV5-4	NA	CASSLTGGRDEQYF	TGTGCCAGCAGCTTAACCGGGGGGAGGGACGAGCAGTACTTC
TRBJ2-7	NA	TRBV29-1	NA	CSVGPSVSGEQYF	TGCAGCGTTGGCCCCAGTGTTTCCGGGGAGCAGTACTTC
TRBJ2-7	NA	TRBV7-2	NA	CASSLGGVSYEQYF	TGTGCCAGCAGCCTAGGCGGGGTATCCTACGAGCAGTACTTC
TRBJ1-2	NA	TRBV3-1/TRBV3-2	once	CASSQEPESGYTF	TGTGCCAGCAGCCAAGAGCCCGAGTCAGGTTACACCTTC
TRBJ1-3	NA	TRBV10-1	NA	CANTTVSGNTIYF	TGCGCCAACACGACAGTCTCTGGAAACACCATATATTTT
TRBJ2-1	TRBD2	TRBV7-8	NA	CASSSRGGTYNEQFF	TGTGCCAGCAGCTCCCGGGGGGGCACCTACAATGAGCAGTTCTTC
TRBJ2-7	TRBD1	TRBV2	NA	CASRADRDEQYF	TGTGCCAGCAGAGCCGACAGGGACGAGCAGTACTTC
TRBJ2-7	NA	TRBV5-1	NA	CASSLNRERSREQYF	TGCGCCAGCAGCTTGAACCGTGAGCGTAGTCGTGAGCAGTACTTC
TRBJ2-5	NA	TRBV5-6	NA	CASSRRVEQETQYF	TGTGCCAGCAGCCGACGGGTCGAACAAGAGACCCAGTACTTC
TRBJ2-4	NA	TRBV4-3	NA	CASSQEVQGPSGAKNIQYF	TGCGCCAGCAGCCAAGAAGTACAGGGACCGTCTGGGGCCAAAAACATTCAGTACTTC
TRBJ2-3	TRBD1	TRBV27	NA	CASSFQGTGMQYF	TGTGCCAGCAGTTTCCAAGGGACAGGGATGCAGTATTTT
TRBJ1-2	TRBD1	TRBV5-1	NA	CASSLGTGGSGYTF	TGCGCCAGCAGCTTGGGGACAGGGGGCTCTGGCTACACCTTC
TRBJ2-7	TRBD2	TRBV18	NA	CASSTPGLAGAHSYEQYF	TGTGCCAGCTCAACACCGGGACTAGCGGGGGCCCACTCCTACGAGCAGTACTTC
TRBJ1-1	NA	TRBV7-9	NA	CASSLGVGGPGAEAFF	TGTGCCAGCAGCTTAGGTGTAGGGGGTCCCGGCGCTGAAGCTTTCTTT
TRBJ1-2	TRBD1	TRBV29-1	NA	CSVELGQAPSYGYTF	TGCAGCGTTGAATTGGGACAGGCCCCCAGCTATGGCTACACCTTC
TRBJ2-3	NA	TRBV24-1	NA	CATSLTDTQYF	TGTGCCACCAGCCTCACAGATACGCAGTATTTT
TRBJ2-2	NA	TRBV3-1/TRBV3-2	NA	CASSPGLGNTGELFF	TGTGCCAGCAGCCCCGGACTGGGGAACACCGGGGAGCTGTTTTTT
TRBJ1-6	NA	TRBV10-1	NA	CASSIGVYGSPLHF	TGCGCCAGCAGTATCGGAGTGTACGGGTCACCCCTCCACTTT
TRBJ1-6	NA	TRBV11-2	few	CASSLAVRSNSPLHF	TGTGCCAGCAGCTTAGCTGTCAGGTCCAATTCACCCCTCCACTTT
TRBJ1-2	TRBD1	TRBV2	NA	CASSDGTGRGNYGYTF	TGTGCCAGCAGCGACGGGACAGGGAGAGGTAACTATGGCTACACCTTC
TRBJ1-5	TRBD1	TRBV4-1	NA	CASSPGTGYQPQHF	TGCGCCAGCAGCCCAGGGACAGGGTATCAGCCCCAGCATTTT
TRBJ2-1	NA	TRBV18	NA	CASSQNAVRAGQYNEQFF	TGTGCCAGCTCACAAAATGCAGTCCGGGCTGGACAGTACAATGAGCAGTTCTTC
TRBJ2-1	TRBD2	TRBV12-5	NA	CAIGGSSYNEQFF	TGTGCCATCGGGGGGAGCTCCTACAATGAGCAGTTCTTC
TRBJ1-2	NA	TRBV5-6	NA	CASSTGGVDYGYTF	TGTGCCAGCAGCACTGGGGGGGTGGACTATGGCTACACCTTC
TRBJ2-2	TRBD2	TRBV5-1	few	CASSFLVAGSTGELFF	TGCGCCAGCAGCTTTTTAGTAGCGGGGTCCACCGGGGAGCTGTTTTTT
TRBJ2-5	NA	TRBV23-1	NA	CASNGETQYF	TGCGCCAGCAACGGGGAGACCCAGTACTTC
TRBJ2-7	NA	TRBV4-3	NA	CASSYGRASSYEQYF	TGCGCCAGCAGCTATGGCAGGGCGAGCTCCTACGAGCAGTACTTC
TRBJ1-1	NA	TRBV27	NA	CASPSHMNTEAFF	TGTGCCAGCCCCTCCCACATGAACACTGAAGCTTTCTTT
TRBJ2-1	NA	TRBV29-1	NA	CSVGLFDSSSDNEQFF	TGCAGCGTTGGGCTCTTTGACAGTTCTTCGGACAATGAGCAGTTCTTC
TRBJ2-1	TRBD1	TRBV18	NA	CASSQVQGAGYNEQFF	TGTGCCAGCTCACAAGTACAGGGGGCTGGCTACAATGAGCAGTTCTTC
TRBJ1-2	NA	TRBV9	NA	CASSVGPGDGGYTF	TGTGCCAGCAGCGTAGGCCCAGGGGATGGTGGCTACACCTTC
TRBJ2-3	NA	TRBV4-1	NA	CASGADPFTDTQYF	TGCGCCAGCGGGGCAGACCCCTTCACAGATACGCAGTATTTT
TRBJ2-3	TRBD2	TRBV28	NA	CASSFDSGGVTDTQYF	TGTGCCAGCAGCTTCGATAGCGGGGGGGTGACAGATACGCAGTATTTT
TRBJ1-1	NA	TRBV4-1	NA	CASSQVDRYTEAFF	TGCGCCAGCAGCCAAGTAGACAGATACACTGAAGCTTTCTTT
TRBJ1-1	NA	TRBV7-9	NA	CASTLVSGTPGTEAFF	TGTGCCAGCACCTTAGTTTCTGGGACACCCGGCACTGAAGCTTTCTTT
TRBJ1-1	NA	TRBV5-4	NA	CASTPWGGMVNTEAFF	TGTGCCAGCACCCCTTGGGGGGGGATGGTGAACACTGAAGCTTTCTTT
TRBJ2-2	TRBD2	TRBV12-5	NA	CASPSGGSGELFF	TGTGCTAGTCCCAGCGGGGGGTCCGGGGAGCTGTTTTTT
TRBJ1-4	NA	TRBV28	NA	CASSTGSTNEKLFF	TGTGCCAGCAGTACGGGTTCAACTAATGAAAAACTGTTTTTT
TRBJ2-7	NA	TRBV7-9	NA	CASSLDTSYEQYF	TGTGCCAGCAGCTTAGATACTTCCTACGAGCAGTACTTC
TRBJ2-6	TRBD2	TRBV7-9	NA	CASSLAVLAGASGANVLTF	TGTGCCAGCAGCTTAGCGGTGCTAGCGGGGGCCTCTGGGGCCAACGTCCTGACTTTC
TRBJ2-4	NA	TRBV18	NA	CASSPPTGAKNIQYF	TGTGCCAGCTCACCACCAACAGGGGCCAAAAACATTCAGTACTTC
TRBJ2-5	NA	TRBV4-1	once	CASSHGGDLETQYF	TGCGCCAGCAGCCACGGAGGGGACCTAGAGACCCAGTACTTC
TRBJ1-1	NA	TRBV18	NA	CASSPRQNTEAFF	TGTGCCAGCTCCCCTCGACAGAACACTGAAGCTTTCTTT
TRBJ2-5	TRBD2	TRBV2	NA	CASRRTSGGPQETQYF	TGTGCCAGCAGGCGGACTAGCGGGGGACCCCAAGAGACCCAGTACTTC
TRBJ1-1	NA	TRBV28	NA	CASGGAGNTEAFF	TGTGCCAGCGGGGGGGCTGGGAACACTGAAGCTTTCTTT
TRBJ1-3	NA	TRBV4-3	NA	CASRPTGGSGNTIYF	TGCGCCAGCAGGCCAACGGGGGGCTCTGGAAACACCATATATTTT
TRBJ1-4	TRBD1	TRBV4-1	NA	CASSQRDSGEKLFF	TGCGCCAGCAGCCAACGGGACAGTGGGGAAAAACTGTTTTTT
TRBJ2-5	NA	TRBV5-1	once	CASSFGGGETQYF	TGCGCCAGCAGCTTCGGGGGTGGCGAGACCCAGTACTTC
TRBJ2-3	TRBD2	TRBV24-1	NA	CATTYAIAGRCTDTQYF	TGTGCCACCACCTACGCGATAGCGGGAAGGTGCACAGATACGCAGTATTTT
TRBJ2-7	TRBD1	TRBV6-5	NA	CASSRDRDNSYEQYF	TGTGCCAGCAGTCGGGACAGGGACAACTCCTACGAGCAGTACTTC
TRBJ1-2	NA	TRBV6-1	NA	CASSEAGGGTLYGYTF	TGTGCCAGCAGTGAAGCAGGGGGGGGGACCCTCTATGGCTACACCTTC
TRBJ1-2	NA	TRBV11-2	NA	CASSSDSLGGYTF	TGTGCCAGCAGCTCGGACAGTTTGGGTGGCTACACCTTC
TRBJ2-3	TRBD2	TRBV19	NA	CASRRSGGADTQYF	TGTGCCAGTAGGCGTAGCGGGGGGGCAGATACGCAGTATTTT
TRBJ1-1	NA	TRBV7-2	NA	CASSFPPTGYTEAFF	TGTGCCAGCAGCTTTCCACCCACAGGGTACACTGAAGCTTTCTTT
TRBJ1-6	NA	TRBV5-1	NA	CASSPEGRGDNSPLHF	TGCGCCAGCAGCCCCGAGGGCAGGGGCGATAATTCACCCCTCCACTTT